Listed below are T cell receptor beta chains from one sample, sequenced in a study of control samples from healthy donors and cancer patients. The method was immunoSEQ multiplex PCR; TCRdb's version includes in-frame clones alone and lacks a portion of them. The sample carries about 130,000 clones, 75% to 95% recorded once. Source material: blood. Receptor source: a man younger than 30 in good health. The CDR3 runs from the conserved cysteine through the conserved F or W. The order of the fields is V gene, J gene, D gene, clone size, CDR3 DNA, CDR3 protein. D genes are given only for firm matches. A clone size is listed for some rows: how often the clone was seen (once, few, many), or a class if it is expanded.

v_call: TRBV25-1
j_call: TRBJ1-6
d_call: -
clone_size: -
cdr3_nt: TGTGCCAGCAGTGGAAACCCGAGAGCCGGGGATTCACCCCTCCACTTT
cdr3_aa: CASSGNPRAGDSPLHF

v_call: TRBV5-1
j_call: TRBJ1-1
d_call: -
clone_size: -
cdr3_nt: TGCGCCAGCAGCCCAGGAGCAGGGGTGGGCACTGAAGCTTTCTTT
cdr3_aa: CASSPGAGVGTEAFF

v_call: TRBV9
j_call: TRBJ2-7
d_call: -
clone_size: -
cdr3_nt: TGTGCCAGCAGCTCACCTGGGGCAGGCTACGAGCAGTACTTC
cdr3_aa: CASSSPGAGYEQYF

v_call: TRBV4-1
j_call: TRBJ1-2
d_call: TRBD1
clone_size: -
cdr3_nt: TGCGCCAGCAGCCAAGCCGGAACAGGGGTCGGCACCTTC
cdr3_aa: CASSQAGTGVGTF

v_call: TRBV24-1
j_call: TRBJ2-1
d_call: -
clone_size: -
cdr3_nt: TGTGCCACCAGTGAGGGGGGATCCTACAATGAGCAGTTCTTC
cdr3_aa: CATSEGGSYNEQFF

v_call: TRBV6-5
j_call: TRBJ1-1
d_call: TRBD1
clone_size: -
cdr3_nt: TGTGCCAGCAGGGTGACAGGGGTCACTGAAGCTTTCTTT
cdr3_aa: CASRVTGVTEAFF

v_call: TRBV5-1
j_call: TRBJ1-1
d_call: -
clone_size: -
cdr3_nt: TGCGCCAGCAGGTTCCGGGGAGGGGTGGGCACTGAAGCTTTCTTT
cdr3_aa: CASRFRGGVGTEAFF

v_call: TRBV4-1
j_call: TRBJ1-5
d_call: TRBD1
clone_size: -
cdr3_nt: TGCGCCAGCAGCCAACGACAGGGGGCGGGAGGCAATCAGCCCCAGCATTTT
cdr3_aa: CASSQRQGAGGNQPQHF

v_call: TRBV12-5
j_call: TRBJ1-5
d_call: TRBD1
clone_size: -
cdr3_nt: TGTGCTAGTGGTATAGGGGGACAGGCGTTCAATCAGCCCCAGCATTTT
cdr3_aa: CASGIGGQAFNQPQHF

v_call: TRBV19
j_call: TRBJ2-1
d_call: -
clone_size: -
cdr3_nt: TGTGCCAGTAACTCCCCCGGAGGGGGGGGGAGTTCCTACAATGAGCAGTTCTTC
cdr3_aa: CASNSPGGGGSSYNEQFF

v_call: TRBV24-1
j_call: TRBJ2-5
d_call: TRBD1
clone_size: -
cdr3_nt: TGTGCCACCAGTGATTCGGGGACAGGGGGTTACCAAGAGACCCAGTACTTC
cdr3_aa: CATSDSGTGGYQETQYF

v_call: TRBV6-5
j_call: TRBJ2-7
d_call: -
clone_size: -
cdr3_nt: TGTGCCAGCAGTTACTCGACGGCCTACGAGCAGTACTTC
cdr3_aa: CASSYSTAYEQYF

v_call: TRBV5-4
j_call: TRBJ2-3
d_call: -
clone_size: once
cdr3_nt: TGTGCCAGCAGCTTACCTCCGACAGATACGCAGTATTTT
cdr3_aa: CASSLPPTDTQYF

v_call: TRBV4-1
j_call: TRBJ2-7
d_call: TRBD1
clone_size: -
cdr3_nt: TGCGCCAGCAGCCAAGTGTGGGACAGGGGGGGGCGGGAGCAGTACTTC
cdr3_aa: CASSQVWDRGGREQYF

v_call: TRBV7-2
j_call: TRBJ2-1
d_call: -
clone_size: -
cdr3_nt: TGTGCCAGCAGCTCCCCCATTACAGGGTCCCCTGAGCAGTTCTTC
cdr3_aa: CASSSPITGSPEQFF

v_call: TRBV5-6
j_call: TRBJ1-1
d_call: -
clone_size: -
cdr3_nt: TGTGCCAGCAGCTTGGCCAATCTCGGCCATTCGGCCACTGAAGCTTTCTTT
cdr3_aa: CASSLANLGHSATEAFF

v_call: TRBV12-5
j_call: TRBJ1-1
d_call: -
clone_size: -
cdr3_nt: TGTGCTAGTGGTTTGCAACGGGGGGGCAAGGGTACTGAAGCTTTCTTT
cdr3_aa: CASGLQRGGKGTEAFF

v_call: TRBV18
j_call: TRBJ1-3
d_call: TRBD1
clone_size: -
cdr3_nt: TGTGCCAGCTCACCAGGGACAGGGGCTGAAAACACCATATATTTT
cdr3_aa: CASSPGTGAENTIYF

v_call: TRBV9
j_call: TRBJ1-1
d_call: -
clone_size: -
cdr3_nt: TGTGCCAGCAGCCCAAGCGGGGGCCCAAGGACTGAAGCTTTCTTT
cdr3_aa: CASSPSGGPRTEAFF

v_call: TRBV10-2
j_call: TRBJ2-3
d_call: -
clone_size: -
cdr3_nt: TGCGCCAGCAGTCCTACCCTCTCAGGGTCAGATACGCAGTATTTT
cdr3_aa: CASSPTLSGSDTQYF

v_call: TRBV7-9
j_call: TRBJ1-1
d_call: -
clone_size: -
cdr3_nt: TGTGCCAGCAGCTTAGCTGTCAGAATGAACACTGAAGCTTTCTTT
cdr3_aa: CASSLAVRMNTEAFF

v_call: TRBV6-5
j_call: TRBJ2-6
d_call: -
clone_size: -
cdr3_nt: TGTGCCAGCAACAAAAAAGGAGCTGGGGCCAACGTCCTGACTTTC
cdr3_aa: CASNKKGAGANVLTF

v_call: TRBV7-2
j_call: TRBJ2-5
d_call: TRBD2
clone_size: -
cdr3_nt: TGTGCCAGCAGCTTAGCGCCGGGGGGAGGGCCTTGGGAGACCCAGTACTTC
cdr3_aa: CASSLAPGGGPWETQYF

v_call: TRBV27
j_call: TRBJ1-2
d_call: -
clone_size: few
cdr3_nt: TGTGCCAGCAGTTTAGGCAGATTGAACTATGGCTACACCTTC
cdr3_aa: CASSLGRLNYGYTF

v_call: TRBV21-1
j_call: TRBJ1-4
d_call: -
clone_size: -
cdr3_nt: TGTGCCAGCAGCATAAGAGGGAGGGATTGTGAAACTAATGAAAAACTGTTTTTT
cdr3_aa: CASSIRGRDCETNEKLFF

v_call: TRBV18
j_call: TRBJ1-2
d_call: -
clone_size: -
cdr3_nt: TGTGCCAGCTCACCGCCGGGGAGGATGGTTTCTAACTATGGCTACACCTTC
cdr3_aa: CASSPPGRMVSNYGYTF

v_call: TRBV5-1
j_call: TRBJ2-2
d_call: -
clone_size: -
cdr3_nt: TGCGCCAGCAGCTTGAACAGGTGGAACACCGGGGAGCTGTTTTTT
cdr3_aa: CASSLNRWNTGELFF